This TCR beta chain was profiled in a study of Ad26.COV2.S vaccination and SARS-CoV-2 variants. Study-level information: The trial was COV1001 and the donor's arm was Ad26.COV2.S. Study results and limitations: The authors reported substantial breadth in spike-specific CD8+ and CD4+ T cell responses after vaccination. The TCR-based breadth and depth measures might underestimate overall T cell responses.

V lost 5 bases to trimming and J lost 5 bases; unmatched junction nucleotides: 6. Germline V gives CDR1 SGHRS, CDR2 YFSETQ. This CDR3 comprises 14 residues. Some clones are missing from TCRdb's copy, which holds only in-frame ones; the method was immunoSEQ multiplex PCR. The sample includes about 680,000 clones, about 90% of them seen just once. This clone was picked up one time. Its specificity is unknown. Treatment indicated: about 20 received Ad26.COV2.S at low or high dose, single or two shots; about 5 received placebo; per-sample allocation not given. Day 63 after the first injection of vaccine or placebo was the sampling time. Donation came from an adult in Boston who was aged 18-55 years.

Here the sequenced sample was peripheral blood, taken in a trial of Ad26.COV2.S vaccine versus placebo. The TCR originated in a person between 18 and 65 years old who received the Ad26.COV2.S COVID-19 vaccine or a placebo. The chain couples TRBV5-1 to TRBJ1-1, with TRBD1 identical over 10 bases. CDR3 in DNA: TGCGCCAGCAGGCCGACAGGGGGCGAGACTGAAGCTTTCTTT. It yields the protein CASRPTGGETEAFF. The full variable domain, with the rest looked up from reference TRBV5-1 and TRBJ1-1, is KAGVTQTPRYLIKTRGQQVTLSCSPISGHRSVSWYQQTPGQGLQFLFEYFSETQRNKGNFPGRFSGRQFSNSRSEMNVSTLELGDSALYLCASRPTGGETEAFFGQGTRLTVV.